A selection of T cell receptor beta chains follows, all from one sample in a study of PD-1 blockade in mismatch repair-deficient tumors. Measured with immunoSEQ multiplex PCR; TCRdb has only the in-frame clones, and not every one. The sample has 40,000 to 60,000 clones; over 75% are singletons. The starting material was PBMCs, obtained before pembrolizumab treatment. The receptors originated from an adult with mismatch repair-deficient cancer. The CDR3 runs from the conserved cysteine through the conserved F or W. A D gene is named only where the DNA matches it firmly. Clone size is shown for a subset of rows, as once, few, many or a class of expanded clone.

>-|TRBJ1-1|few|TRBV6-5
TGTGCCAGCGCCAGAGGCCGGGGGGACGAAGCTTTCTTT
CASARGRGDEAFF
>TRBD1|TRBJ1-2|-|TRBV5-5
TGTGCCAGCAGCTTCCAGGGGGGGGCAAGCCAGGCTGGCTACACCTTC
CASSFQGGASQAGYTF
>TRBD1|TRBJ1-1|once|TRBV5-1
TGCGCCAGCAGTTCACAGGGGGACGCTGAAGCTTTCTTT
CASSSQGDAEAFF
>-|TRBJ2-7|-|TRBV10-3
TGTGCCATCAGTGAGACTAGCCTTTCCTACGAGCAGTACTTC
CAISETSLSYEQYF
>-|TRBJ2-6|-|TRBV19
TGTGCCAGTAGTACACCCTTCGGCGCTGGGGCCAACGTCCTGACTTTC
CASSTPFGAGANVLTF
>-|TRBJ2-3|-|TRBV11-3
TGTGCCAGCAGCTCTGACAGGAGATCTAGCACAGATACGCAGTATTTT
CASSSDRRSSTDTQYF
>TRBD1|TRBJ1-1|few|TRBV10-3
TGTGCCATCAAGCCGGGACAGGGTTCTGGGAACACTGAAGCTTTCTTT
CAIKPGQGSGNTEAFF
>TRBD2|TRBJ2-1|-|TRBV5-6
TGTGCCAGCAGCTGGAGTAGCGGGAAGGGTGAGCAGTTCTTC
CASSWSSGKGEQFF
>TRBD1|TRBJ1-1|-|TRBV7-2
TGTGCCAGCAGCTTAGCGGGACAGTTGAACACTGAAGCTTTCTTT
CASSLAGQLNTEAFF
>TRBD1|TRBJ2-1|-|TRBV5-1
TGCGCCAGCAGCTCCGGACAGGGGACCCCAAATGAGCAGTTCTTC
CASSSGQGTPNEQFF
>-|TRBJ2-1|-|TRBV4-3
TGCGCCAGCAGCCAAGACGGGGACTCCCCTCTGGATGAGCAGTTCTTC
CASSQDGDSPLDEQFF
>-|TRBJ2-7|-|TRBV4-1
TGCGCCAGCAGCAAAAGGTTTAGCGGTGACTACGAGCAGTACTTC
CASSKRFSGDYEQYF
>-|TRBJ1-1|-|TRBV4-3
TGCGCCAGCTCCTTCAAGGTACTGGACACTGAAGCTTTCTTT
CASSFKVLDTEAFF
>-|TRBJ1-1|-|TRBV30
TGTGCCTGGAGTGTAAGTTCTTCTGAAGCTTTCTTT
CAWSVSSSEAFF
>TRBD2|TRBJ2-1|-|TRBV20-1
TGCAGTGCTAGAACGGGAGGGCAGTTCTTC
CSARTGGQFF
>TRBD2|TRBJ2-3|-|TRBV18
TGTGCCAGCTCACCCTTGAGAGCGGGAGGGCCCACAGATACGCAGTATTTT
CASSPLRAGGPTDTQYF
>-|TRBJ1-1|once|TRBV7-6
TGTGCCAGCAGCTTGACACCCATGAACACTGAAGCTTTCTTT
CASSLTPMNTEAFF
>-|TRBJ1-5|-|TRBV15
TGTGCCACCAGCAGAGGGACCGGGAGCAGGCAGCCCCAGCATTTT
CATSRGTGSRQPQHF
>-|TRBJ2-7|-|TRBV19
TGTGCCAGTAGTATAGGACAGCTTCCATCCGAGCAGTACTTC
CASSIGQLPSEQYF
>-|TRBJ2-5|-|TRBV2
TGTGCCAGCAGTTTGGGTCGGGAGACCCAGTACTTC
CASSLGRETQYF
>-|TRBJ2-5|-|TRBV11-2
TGTGCCAGCAGCTTAGGCAGAGGGATAGAGACCCAGTACTTC
CASSLGRGIETQYF
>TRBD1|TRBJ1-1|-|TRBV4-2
TGTGCCAGCAGCCAAGACGACGTCAGGGGGGTCACTGAAGCTTTCTTT
CASSQDDVRGVTEAFF
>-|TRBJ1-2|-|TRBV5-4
TGTGCCAGCAGCTTGGCACCGGATAACTATGGCTACACCTTC
CASSLAPDNYGYTF
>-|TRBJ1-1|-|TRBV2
TGTGCCAGCAGACAAGGACAGAACACTGAAGCTTTCTTT
CASRQGQNTEAFF
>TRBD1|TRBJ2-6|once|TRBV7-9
TGTGCCAGCAGCCAAACAGGGGTTTCATCTGGGGCCAACGTCCTGACTTTC
CASSQTGVSSGANVLTF
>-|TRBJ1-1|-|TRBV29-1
TGCAGCGTTGAAGTCGATAGGACTAACACTGAAGCTTTCTTT
CSVEVDRTNTEAFF
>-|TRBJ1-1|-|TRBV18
TGTGCCAGCGCACCATTGCCGAACACTGAAGCTTTCTTT
CASAPLPNTEAFF
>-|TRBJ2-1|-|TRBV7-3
TGTGCCAGCAGCCGCTTAGGGGGGAAGGGGATAGGGGATGAGCAGTTCTTC
CASSRLGGKGIGDEQFF
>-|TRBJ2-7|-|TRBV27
TGTGCCACCGGGGTGGTCGAGCAGTACTTC
CATGVVEQYF
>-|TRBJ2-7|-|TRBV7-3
TGTGCCAGCAGCTCGAATAAAGTCAGCAGAACGAACCCGGACCGCTCCTACGAGCAGTACTTC
CASSSNKVSRTNPDRSYEQYF
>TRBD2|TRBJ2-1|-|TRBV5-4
TGTGCCAGCAGCTCACTACTTCGACTAGCGGGAGCGAATGAGCAGTTCTTC
CASSSLLRLAGANEQFF
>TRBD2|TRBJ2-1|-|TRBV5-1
TGCGCCAGCAGCTTGTACTCTACTACTAGCGCCCGTCCCTACAATGAGCAGTTCTTC
CASSLYSTTSARPYNEQFF
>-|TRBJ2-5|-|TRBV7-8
TGTGCCAGCAGCATCAAAGAGACCCAGTACTTC
CASSIKETQYF
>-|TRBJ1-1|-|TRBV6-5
TGTGCCAGCAGTTACCACACTGAAGCTTTCTTT
CASSYHTEAFF
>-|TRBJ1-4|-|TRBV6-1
TGTGCCAGCAGTGTGGGGACTTTTGGGTTAGCTAATGAAAAACTGTTTTTT
CASSVGTFGLANEKLFF
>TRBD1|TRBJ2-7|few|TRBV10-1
TGCGCCAGCAGTGGCCCCAGGACAGGGGTCAACGAGCAGTACTTC
CASSGPRTGVNEQYF
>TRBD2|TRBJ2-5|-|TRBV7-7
TGTGCTAGCAGCAAGACTAGCGCGGAGACCCAGTACTTC
CASSKTSAETQYF
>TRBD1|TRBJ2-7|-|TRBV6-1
TGTGCCAGCAGTGAAGGCGAGACGAGGACAGGGCACGAGCAGTACTTC
CASSEGETRTGHEQYF
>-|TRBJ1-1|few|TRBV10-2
TGCGCCAGCAGCGGACTCCGATCGACTTTCTTT
CASSGLRSTFF
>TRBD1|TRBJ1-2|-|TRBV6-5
TGTGCCAGCAGTTCCGAGACAGGGACCTATGGCTACACCTTC
CASSSETGTYGYTF
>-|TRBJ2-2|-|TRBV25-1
TGTGCCAGCCATAATGGGGGGTTACGGGAGCTGTTTTTT
CASHNGGLRELFF
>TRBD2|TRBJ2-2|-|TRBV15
TGTGCCACCAGCAGAGATAGGCTAGCGGGTCTTCCCGGGGAGCTGTTTTTT
CATSRDRLAGLPGELFF
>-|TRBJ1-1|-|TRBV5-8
TGTGCCAGCACAGACATCCCGAGGACTTTCTTT
CASTDIPRTFF
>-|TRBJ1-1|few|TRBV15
TGTGCCACCAGCAGAGAACGATATCCTGAAGCTTTCTTT
CATSRERYPEAFF
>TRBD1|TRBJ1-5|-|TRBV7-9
TGTGCCAGCAGCTGGGACAGAGGTCAGCCCCAGCATTTT
CASSWDRGQPQHF
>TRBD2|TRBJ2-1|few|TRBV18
TGTGCCAGCTCACCAAATGGCGGGGGGAATGAGCAGTTCTTC
CASSPNGGGNEQFF
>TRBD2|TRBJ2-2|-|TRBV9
TGTGCCAGCAGCGTAGGACTAGCCCCCGGGGAGCTGTTTTTT
CASSVGLAPGELFF
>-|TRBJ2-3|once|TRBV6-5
TGTGCCAGCAGAGCCGGGCAGTCGGCGGCAGATACGCAGTATTTT
CASRAGQSAADTQYF
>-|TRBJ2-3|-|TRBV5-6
TGTGCCAGCAGCCCGGGCCCGGAGGTGGCGCAGTATTTT
CASSPGPEVAQYF
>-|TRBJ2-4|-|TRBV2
TGTGCCAGCAGCGACACTAGGACCAAAAACATTCAGTACTTC
CASSDTRTKNIQYF
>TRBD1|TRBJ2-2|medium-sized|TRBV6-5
TGTGCCAGCAGTTACGGGAACAGGGGGCTTCCCGGGGAGCTGTTTTTT
CASSYGNRGLPGELFF
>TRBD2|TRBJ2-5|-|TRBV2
TGTGCCAGCAAGGGAAGTAGCGGGAGAGAGACCCAGTACTTC
CASKGSSGRETQYF
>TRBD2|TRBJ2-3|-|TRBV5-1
TGCGCCAGCAGTTATTCCGGGACTAGCGGACAAGATACGCAGTATTTT
CASSYSGTSGQDTQYF
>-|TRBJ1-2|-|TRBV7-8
TGTGCCAGCAGCTTAGCTAACTATGGCTACACCTTC
CASSLANYGYTF
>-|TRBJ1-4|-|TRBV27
TGTGCCAGCAGCTCTAGAGATAATGAAAAACTGTTTTTT
CASSSRDNEKLFF